Presented here are 8 T cell receptor beta chains from one specimen sequenced in a study of OX40 agonist ivuxolimab in advanced cancers. Clones were sequenced by immunoSEQ multiplex PCR, and TCRdb holds only the in-frame ones, with some missing. Here the sample spans around 92,000 clones, approximately 95% being singletons. Sequencing was performed on CD4+ or CD8+ T cells sorted from blood, taken in a trial of the OX40 agonist ivuxolimab. The source of these receptors is an adult with an advanced solid tumor such as melanoma, head and neck, liver or kidney cancer.

This CDR3 is CASSLVTGLATGELFF. Written as DNA, the CDR3 is TGCGCCAGCAGCTTGGTGACAGGTCTGGCCACCGGGGAGCTGTTTTTT. The chain carries TRBV5-1 and TRBJ2-2; perhaps TRBD1 as D (6 bases). CDR3 length equals 16 residues. V lost 0 bases, J lost 4 bases, and 13 bases lay in between. Germline V gene lookup returns CDR1 SGHRS and CDR2 YFSETQ.

J is TRBJ1-6 and V is TRBV9, with D unresolved. Germline V gene data show CDR1 as SGDLS and CDR2 as YYNGEE. CDR3 size: 14 residues. Trimming shortened V by 3 bases and J by 4 bases, and 8 bases separated the two germline ends. The CDR3 nucleotides read TGTGCCAGCAGCGACAATCTATATAATTCACCCCTCCACTTT. This codes for CASSDNLYNSPLHF.

This rearrangement joins TRBV6-5 to TRBJ2-7; TRBD1 is a possible D gene (5 bases). The ends were cut back, 4 bases at V and 0 bases at J, with 10 bases in the middle. The CDR3 has 14 amino acids. CDR1 and CDR2 (germline): MNHEY, SVGAGI. This CDR3 is CASSLQESSYEQYF. The CDR3 bases are TGTGCCAGCAGTTTACAGGAATCCTCCTACGAGCAGTACTTC.

This rearrangement joins TRBV11-2 to TRBJ1-1; the D is unclear. CDR1 is SGHAT, CDR2 FQNNGV, per germline. The CDR3 totals 15 residues. V was cut by 5 bases and J by 1 base, with 14 bases left in between. CDR3 sequence (DNA): TGTGCCAGCAGCCCATCGTCGGACGGGAACACTGAAGCTTTCTTT. Translating gives CASSPSSDGNTEAFF.

This chain uses TRBV27 with TRBJ2-1; D remains unclear. This CDR3 has 16 residues. V gave up 6 bases and J gave up 2 bases, with 17 bases separating them. Germline-derived CDR1 and CDR2 are MNHEY and SMNVEV (reference sequence). DNA for the CDR3: TGTGCCAGCAGGACCCCCCGGCCGGGCACCTACAATGAGCAGTTCTTC. It translates to CASRTPRPGTYNEQFF.

The chain links TRBV21-1 to TRBJ1-1; the table's D gene call, TRBD1, was not cross checked with the DNA. TRBV21-1 is shown as a pseudogene. The CDR3 sequence is 14 residues long. The CDR3 bases are TGTGCCAGCAGCTGTCAAATCATGAACACTGAAGCTTTCTTT. It specifies CASSCQIMNTEAFF.

This clone was counted a single time. This same CDR3 is encoded by further DNA sequences in the sample. The chain combines TRBV11-2 with TRBJ2-3, with 14 bases that match TRBD2. CDR1 and CDR2 from the germline V gene are SGHAT and FQNNGV. V dropped 5 bases and J dropped 3; count of bases not matched to a gene: 4. The CDR3 spans 16 residues. The CDR3 loop is CASSPRLAGGTDTQYF. CDR3 bases: TGTGCCAGCAGCCCCAGACTAGCGGGGGGGACAGATACGCAGTATTTT.

The chain has TRBV4-3 and TRBJ1-5; TRBD1 is a possible D gene (5 bases). Deletions cut 1 base from V and 0 bases from J, with 10 bases between. The CDR3 consists of 16 residues. Germline CDR1 LGHNA, CDR2 YSLEER. The CDR3 bases are TGCGCCAGCAGCCAAGGTCGACAGTATAGCAATCAGCCCCAGCATTTT. It is translated as CASSQGRQYSNQPQHF.